Shown below are 31 T cell receptor beta chains from a single sample sequenced in a study of shared clonotypes between healthy human individuals. Only in-frame clones appear in the TCRdb table, and some are missing; sequencing was by immunoSEQ multiplex PCR. The sample holds about 710,000 clones; 72% are singletons and the top ten take more than 1.5%. Sequenced sample: memory CD4+ T cells sorted from blood. The subset denotes: CD45RA-negative fraction. The receptors here all came from a woman between 25 and 40 years old in good health.

To note about this clone: Additional DNA sequences in this sample encode the identical CDR3. The V and J genes are TRBV6-5 and TRBJ2-7; 9 bases map to TRBD2. Germline CDR1 is MNHEY and CDR2 is SVGAGI. V was pared by 6 bases and J by 2 bases, with 5 bases of the junction left unmatched. The CDR3 is made up of 14 amino acids. As DNA, the CDR3 is TGTGCCAGCAGCGTGACTAGCGGTACCTACGAGCAGTACTTC. Encoded protein: CASSVTSGTYEQYF.

This chain connects TRBV11-2 to TRBJ2-7, with a weak D call TRBD1 (5 bases). V gave up 1 base and J gave up 7 bases, with 17 bases separating them. Germline V gene lookup returns CDR1 SGHAT and CDR2 FQNNGV. The CDR3 spans 15 residues. In nucleotides, the CDR3 is TGTGCCAGCAGCTTAGGCCCAGGGCCCCCAAGGGAGCAGTACTTC. This translates into CASSLGPGPPREQYF. The whole variable domain, filled in from reference TRBV11-2 and TRBJ2-7, reads EAGVAQSPRYKIIEKRQSVAFWCNPISGHATLYWYQQILGQGPKLLIQFQNNGVVDDSQLPKDRFSAERLKGVDSTLKIQPAKLEDSAVYLCASSLGPGPPREQYFGPGTRLTVT.

The rearrangement links TRBV5-1 to TRBJ1-4; D may be TRBD1 (5 bases). The CDR3 covers 15 residues. Germline V gene data show CDR1 as SGHRS and CDR2 as YFSETQ. The V end was cut by 2 bases, the J end by 6 bases, with 14 bases between. The CDR3 loop reads CASSLSRGGDEKLFF. The CDR3 DNA reads as TGCGCCAGCAGCTTATCCCGGGGCGGCGATGAAAAACTGTTTTTT.

The CDR3 sequence is CASSRGGTTEAFF. The CDR3 nucleotides read TGTGCCAGCAGCCGAGGGGGTACCACTGAAGCTTTCTTT. The chain is built from TRBV7-9 and TRBJ1-1, with D possibly being TRBD1 (6 bases). The length of the CDR3 is 13 residues. V was shortened by 5 bases and J by 4 bases, with 11 bases between the two germline ends. Germline CDR1 and CDR2: SEHNR and FQNEAQ (reference sequence).

Comments on this clone: The sample has other DNA sequences that encode this CDR3 too. The rearrangement joins TRBV11-3 to TRBJ2-1; 9 positions match TRBD2. Germline-derived CDR1 and CDR2 are SGHNT and YENEEA. The V gene end was trimmed by 5 bases and the J gene end by 4 bases; junction bases not matched to a gene: 3. The CDR3 is 14 amino acids. The CDR3 reads CASSPAGGYNEQFF. The CDR3 DNA follows: TGTGCCAGCAGCCCCGCGGGGGGGTACAATGAGCAGTTCTTC.

The V gene is TRBV10-1, the J gene TRBJ2-6; 8 positions agree with TRBD2. Germline V gene sequence: CDR1 WNHNN, CDR2 SYGVQD (reference sequence). After removal of 5 bases from V and 2 bases from J, the junction contained 5 bases not matched to a gene. CDR3 size: 16 residues. CDR3 nucleotide sequence: TGCGCCAGCAGTCCTTTAGCGGGACCTGGGGCCAACGTCCTGACTTTC. It translates to CASSPLAGPGANVLTF.

The chain recombines TRBV6-1 with TRBJ1-4; tentatively, D is TRBD1 (5 bases). The germline gives CDR1 MNHNS, CDR2 SASEGT. Trimming removed 9 bases from V and 7 bases from J, with 15 bases in between. The CDR3 has 13 residues. This CDR3 reads CASNRGYSEKLFF. CDR3 in DNA: TGTGCCAGTAACCGGGGCTATAGTGAAAAACTGTTTTTT.

This chain uses TRBV6-1 with TRBJ1-1; no firm D call. CDR1 is MNHNS and CDR2 is SASEGT in the germline V gene. V dropped 1 base and J dropped 1 base, with 10 bases sitting between them. CDR3 length: 15 residues. DNA of the CDR3: TGTGCCAGCAGTGAAGGGTTTGGACCGAACACTGAAGCTTTCTTT. Translation: CASSEGFGPNTEAFF.

This clone appeared a single time. The chain carries TRBV30 and TRBJ1-1; D perhaps matches TRBD1 (6 bases). The CDR3 is 12 amino acids. With 0 bases removed from V and 7 bases from J, the gap between germline ends came to 9 bases. From germline, CDR1 is GTSNPN and CDR2 SVGIG (reference sequence). This CDR3 reads CAWSVEGVEAFF. The CDR3 region has the DNA TGTGCCTGGAGTGTGGAGGGGGTTGAAGCTTTCTTT.

The gene calls are TRBV9 and TRBJ2-1, with 8 bases that match TRBD2. Trimming at V came to 3 bases and at J to 6 bases, leaving 8 bases not matched to a gene. The CDR3 is 15 residues long. Germline CDR1 reads SGDLS; CDR2 reads YYNGEE. The CDR3 nucleotides read TGTGCCAGCAGCGGGGTGGGCGGGAGGTTCAATGAGCAGTTCTTC. Translating gives CASSGVGGRFNEQFF.

For this clone: Other DNA sequences in the same sample also yield this CDR3. V is TRBV6-6 and J is TRBJ2-7; 9 nucleotides line up with TRBD1. CDR1 and CDR2 (germline): MNHNY, SVGAGI (reference sequence). V was clipped by 6 bases and J by 3 bases; unmatched bases: 6. The CDR3 is made up of 14 amino acids. This chain's CDR3 is CASSPGTGLYEQYF. CDR3 sequence (DNA): TGTGCCAGCAGCCCCGGGACAGGGCTCTACGAGCAGTACTTC.

This chain connects TRBV19 to TRBJ2-5; 8 bases are a match to TRBD1. The V gene end was trimmed by 10 bases and the J gene end by 5 bases; junction bases not matched to a gene: 12. This CDR3 has 14 amino acids. Germline V lookup: CDR1 LNHDA, CDR2 SQIVND (reference sequence). CDR3 loop: CATRPQGARETQYF. CDR3 sequence (DNA): TGTGCCACTCGCCCCCAGGGGGCCAGGGAGACCCAGTACTTC.

The genes are TRBV6-1 and TRBJ2-5; D might be TRBD1 (6 bases). V was cut by 7 bases and J by 5 bases, with 11 bases left in between. CDR3 length: 12 amino acids. Looked up from germline, CDR1 is MNHNS and CDR2 is SASEGT. The CDR3 here is CASNREWETQYF. The CDR3, as DNA: TGTGCCAGCAACAGGGAATGGGAGACCCAGTACTTC.

V and J are TRBV6-1 and TRBJ2-1, with D maybe TRBD2 (5 bases). V was clipped by 4 bases and J by 2 bases, with 9 bases between them. Germline V lookup: CDR1 MNHNS, CDR2 SASEGT. There are 14 residues in the CDR3. DNA of the CDR3: TGTGCCAGCAGTGGGGGAGACCCCTACAATGAGCAGTTCTTC. This encodes CASSGGDPYNEQFF.

This clone occurred once. V usage is TRBV9 and J usage is TRBJ2-1, with no clear D. Trimming stripped 0 bases from V and 6 bases from J, with 10 bases between. Germline values: CDR1 SGDLS, CDR2 YYNGEE. CDR3 size: 14 residues. CDR3 amino acids: CASSVVGRTNEQFF. CDR3 in DNA: TGTGCCAGCAGCGTAGTGGGTAGGACCAATGAGCAGTTCTTC.

The chain carries TRBV19 and TRBJ2-5; TRBD2 matches 11 bases. The CDR3 has 18 residues. In germline, CDR1 is LNHDA, CDR2 SQIVND (reference sequence). The trim removed 3 bases at V and 1 base at J, leaving 10 bases unmatched. The CDR3 DNA follows: TGTGCCAGTAGTATGGTTACTAGCGGGAGTCCAATCCAAGAGACCCAGTACTTC. Encoded protein: CASSMVTSGSPIQETQYF.

The chain is built from TRBV6-9 and TRBJ2-5; 14 bases line up with TRBD2. The CDR3 covers 16 residues. The germline V gene has CDR1 MNHGY and CDR2 SVAAGI. The V and J ends lost 6 bases and 7 bases, in that order; junction bases with no gene match: 10. The DNA for the CDR3 is TGTGCCAGCAGGACGAAGACTAGCGGGAGGGAACGGACCCAGTACTTC. Translating gives CASRTKTSGRERTQYF.

There are a few counts of this clone. The chain links TRBV29-1 to TRBJ1-4, with D maybe TRBD1 (6 bases). V lost 0 bases and J lost 8, with 10 bases in between. The CDR3 extends over 13 amino acids. Germline lookup yields CDR1 SQVTM and CDR2 ANQGSEA. The CDR3 nucleotides are TGCAGCGTTGAAGAGGGGGCGAAGGAAAAACTGTTTTTT. Its protein product is CSVEEGAKEKLFF.

V is TRBV4-2 and J is TRBJ2-7; TRBD2 might be the D (7 bases). The CDR3 contains 15 residues. From germline, CDR1 is LGHNA and CDR2 YNFKEQ. V was shortened by 1 base and J by 6 bases, with 16 bases between the two germline ends. This chain's CDR3 is CASSQADTGGLEQYF. The CDR3 DNA follows: TGTGCCAGCAGCCAAGCGGACACCGGGGGGCTCGAGCAGTACTTC.

The chain carries TRBV7-8 and TRBJ2-5; 9 bases fit TRBD1. CDR1 SGHVS and CDR2 FQNEAQ come from the germline V gene. CDR3 length equals 16 residues. V shed 3 bases and J 1 base; nucleotides not matched to a gene: 6. The DNA for the CDR3 is TGTGCCAGCAGCTTGGTCGGGACAGGGATCCAAGAGACCCAGTACTTC. This sequence encodes CASSLVGTGIQETQYF. Based on the CDR3 plus reference TRBV7-8 and TRBJ2-5, the full variable domain is GAGVSQSPRYKVAKRGQDVALRCDPISGHVSLFWYQQALGQGPEFLTYFQNEAQLDKSGLPSDRFFAERPEGSVSTLKIQRTQQEDSAVYLCASSLVGTGIQETQYFGPGTRLLVL.

The chain uses TRBV5-1 and TRBJ2-2, with D perhaps matching TRBD1 (5 bases). In germline, CDR1 is SGHRS, CDR2 YFSETQ. This CDR3 is 15 amino acids long. Trimming cost V 4 bases and J 1 base, with 11 bases left between them. CDR3 sequence: CASSNGHENTGELFF. The CDR3 DNA is TGCGCCAGCAGCAATGGACACGAGAACACCGGGGAGCTGTTTTTT.

This clone has at least ten counts. This chain joins TRBV7-8 and TRBJ1-4, with a possible D match to TRBD1 (5 bases). The length of the CDR3 is 17 residues. Germline CDR1 SGHVS, CDR2 FQNEAQ. V dropped 2 bases and J dropped 5 bases, with 18 bases sitting between them. The chain's CDR3 is CASSLWASGQLNEKLFF. CDR3 DNA: TGTGCCAGCAGCTTATGGGCGTCGGGGCAGCTGAATGAAAAACTGTTTTTT. The variable domain in full, completed from reference TRBV7-8 and TRBJ1-4, reads GAGVSQSPRYKVAKRGQDVALRCDPISGHVSLFWYQQALGQGPEFLTYFQNEAQLDKSGLPSDRFFAERPEGSVSTLKIQRTQQEDSAVYLCASSLWASGQLNEKLFFGSGTQLSVL.

This clone showed up just a few times. The chain joins TRBV27 to TRBJ2-5, with a weak D call TRBD2 (9 bases). CDR3 length: 19 amino acids. The V and J ends lost 4 bases and 4 bases respectively, with 28 bases between them. Germline assignment: CDR1 MNHEY and CDR2 SMNVEV (reference sequence). The CDR3 loop is CASSSRGLLLAAGGETQYF. CDR3 nucleotide sequence: TGTGCCAGCAGTTCCAGGGGGCTACTCCTGGCAGCGGGAGGAGAGACCCAGTACTTC.

CDR3 region: CASSRGGATNEKLFF. CDR3 bases: TGTGCCAGTAGCCGAGGGGGGGCAACTAATGAAAAACTGTTTTTT. This rearrangement joins TRBV19 to TRBJ1-4, with D tentatively TRBD1 (6 bases). CDR1 is LNHDA and CDR2 is SQIVND in the germline V gene (reference sequence). CDR3 length equals 15 residues. V was pared by 6 bases and J by 0 bases, with 11 bases between. The entire variable domain, with the rest obtained from reference TRBV19 and TRBJ1-4, is as follows: DGGITQSPKYLFRKEGQNVTLSCEQNLNHDAMYWYRQDPGQGLRLIYYSQIVNDFQKGDIAEGYSVSREKKESFPLTVTSAQKNPTAFYLCASSRGGATNEKLFFGSGTQLSVL.

This chain links TRBV25-1 with TRBJ1-4, with 11 bases identical to TRBD1. After removal of 6 bases from V and 5 bases from J, the junction contained 5 bases not matched to a gene. This CDR3 region has 15 residues. Looked up from germline, CDR1 is MGHDK and CDR2 is SYGVNS. In DNA form, the CDR3 reads TGTGCCAGCAGCTCACGGGACAGGGGGAATGAAAAACTGTTTTTT. Its translation: CASSSRDRGNEKLFF.

The V gene is TRBV28, the J gene TRBJ1-2, with D possibly TRBD1 on 5 matching bases. The ends were cut back, 6 bases at V and 6 bases at J, with 17 bases in the middle. Germline values: CDR1 MDHEN, CDR2 SYDVKM. This CDR3 is 14 amino acids long. The CDR3 protein is CASRTSGQGDGYTF. DNA for the CDR3: TGTGCCAGCAGGACCAGCGGCCAGGGCGATGGCTACACCTTC.

In its sample, this clone was seen once. The rearrangement links TRBV5-4 to TRBJ1-4; a weak D match, TRBD1 (6 bases). V lost 4 bases, J lost 3 bases, and 16 bases lay in between. The CDR3 spans 16 residues. Germline loops: CDR1 SGHNT, CDR2 YYREEE (reference sequence). CDR3 nucleotide sequence: TGTGCCAGCAGCGTAGACAGGTGGGGGCCTAATGAAAAACTGTTTTTT. It codes for CASSVDRWGPNEKLFF.

This clone was seen a few times. The same CDR3 also results from other DNA sequences found in this sample. The genes are TRBV30 and TRBJ1-1, with 7 nucleotides matching TRBD1. Germline CDR1 reads GTSNPN; CDR2 reads SVGIG (reference sequence). V was pared by 3 bases and J by 1 base, with 2 bases of the junction left unmatched. The CDR3 length is 13 residues. CDR3 in DNA: TGTGCCTGGAGGACAGGGCCGAACACTGAAGCTTTCTTT. This gives the protein CAWRTGPNTEAFF. Full variable domain (outside the CDR3, taken from reference TRBV30 and TRBJ1-1): SQTIHQWPATLVQPVGSPLSLECTVEGTSNPNLYWYRQAAGRGLQLLFYSVGIGQISSEVPQNLSASRPQDRQFILSSKKLLLSDSGFYLCAWRTGPNTEAFFGQGTRLTVV.

The V call is TRBV6-5, the J call TRBJ2-7; D gene uncertain. Deletions cut 0 bases from V and 5 bases from J, with 14 bases between. The CDR3 loop spans 15 amino acids. Germline values: CDR1 MNHEY, CDR2 SVGAGI. The CDR3 loop is CASSYSKLTTHEQYF. In DNA, the CDR3 is TGTGCCAGCAGTTACTCTAAACTTACTACCCACGAGCAGTACTTC.

The chain employs TRBV7-3 and TRBJ2-2; D assignment may be TRBD1 or TRBD2 (5 bases each). CDR1 is SGHTA, CDR2 FQGTGA, per germline. Trimming removed 4 bases from V and 4 bases from J, with 13 bases in between. This CDR3 has 15 residues. The CDR3 sequence is CASSYGAASTGELFF. DNA of the CDR3: TGTGCCAGCAGCTACGGGGCGGCAAGCACCGGGGAGCTGTTTTTT.

This clone was detected a few times. The rearrangement links TRBV18 to TRBJ2-3; D may be TRBD2 (7 bases). The CDR3 has 17 amino acids. Per the germline V gene, CDR1 is KGHSH and CDR2 is LQKENI. The ends were cut back, 5 bases at V and 1 base at J, with 19 bases in the middle. The CDR3 region is CASSTTSGGAGTDTQYF. For the CDR3, the DNA is TGTGCCAGCTCAACCACCTCGGGGGGCGCCGGCACAGATACGCAGTATTTT.